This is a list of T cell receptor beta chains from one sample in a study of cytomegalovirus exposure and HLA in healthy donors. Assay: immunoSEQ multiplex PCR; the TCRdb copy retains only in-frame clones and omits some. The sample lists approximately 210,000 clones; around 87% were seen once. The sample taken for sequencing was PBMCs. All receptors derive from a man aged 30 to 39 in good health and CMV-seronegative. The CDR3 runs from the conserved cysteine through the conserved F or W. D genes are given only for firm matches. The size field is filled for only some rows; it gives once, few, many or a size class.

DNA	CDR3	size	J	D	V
TGTGCCAGCCACCGGGACTCTAATGAAAAACTGTTTTTT	CASHRDSNEKLFF	-	TRBJ1-4	-	TRBV7-9
TGTGCCAGCAGCCAAGGGGGGGATTTCTATGGCTACACCTTC	CASSQGGDFYGYTF	-	TRBJ1-2	-	TRBV4-2
TGTGCCAGTAGGGCGGGAGGGGACACCGGGGAGCTGTTTTTT	CASRAGGDTGELFF	-	TRBJ2-2	TRBD2	TRBV19
TGTGCCAGCAGCCTGGTGGACAGGGGGCTTACCGAGCAGTACTTC	CASSLVDRGLTEQYF	-	TRBJ2-7	TRBD1	TRBV5-5
TGTGCCAGCAGTACACAGACAGGGAACACTGAAGCTTTCTTT	CASSTQTGNTEAFF	-	TRBJ1-1	-	TRBV25-1
TGTGCCAGTAGTCCTCCCGGGGGCGGGGAGCTGTTTTTT	CASSPPGGGELFF	-	TRBJ2-2	-	TRBV19
TGTGCCAGCAGGCTAACAGGGGCCCTTAACTATGGCTACACCTTC	CASRLTGALNYGYTF	few	TRBJ1-2	TRBD1	TRBV2
TGCGCCAGCAGCTTGTCCGGCGGGAATTCACCCCTCCACTTT	CASSLSGGNSPLHF	-	TRBJ1-6	-	TRBV5-1
TGTGCCAGCCGACGGGAGGGAGGAGGACCCACAGATACGCAGTATTTT	CASRREGGGPTDTQYF	-	TRBJ2-3	-	TRBV12-1
TGTGCCAGTAGTGCTACAGAGTACAATGAGCAGTTCTTC	CASSATEYNEQFF	few	TRBJ2-1	-	TRBV19
TGTGCCAGCAGCGCAACCCGGGACATTTCTGAGCAGTTCTTC	CASSATRDISEQFF	once	TRBJ2-1	-	TRBV7-9
TGTGCCAGCAGCCGGGAGGGTAAGGACACCATATATTTT	CASSREGKDTIYF	-	TRBJ1-3	-	TRBV4-2
TGTGCCTCTTCGACAATTGGCGACAGGGGAAGTGGGGAAAAACTGTTTTTT	CASSTIGDRGSGEKLFF	once	TRBJ1-4	TRBD1	TRBV30
TGTGCCAGCAGCCGGGACTCCCTTAACTATGGCTACACCTTC	CASSRDSLNYGYTF	-	TRBJ1-2	-	TRBV5-4
TGTGCCAGCAGCCCTCACCCCCGGTTGAGGGGGGACAGAAGCTACGAGCAGTACTTC	CASSPHPRLRGDRSYEQYF	-	TRBJ2-7	-	TRBV7-6
TGCGCCAGCAGCCAAGGCTTACTAGCGGGGGAGTACAATGAGCAGTTCTTC	CASSQGLLAGEYNEQFF	-	TRBJ2-1	TRBD2	TRBV4-1